There are many counts of the clone carrying this TCR beta chain. The antigen is undetermined. The lymph nodes were axillary draining lymph nodes from breast cancer patients. The source of the sample is a study of breast tumors, draining lymph nodes, adjacent tissues. The CDR3 runs 15 residues. Germline values: CDR1 KGHDR, CDR2 SFDVKD. Trimming at V came to 5 bases and at J to 6 bases, leaving 8 bases not matched to a gene. Findings and caveats of the study: Compared with basal-like, luminal-like tumors shared significantly more repertoire with nontumor tissue. Data only fit, rather than demonstrated, lymph node origin of most tumor T cells.

TCRdb re-called the multiplex PCR reads through MiXCR, storing one row per CDR3 protein. The sample has some 140,000 distinct CDR3 sequences; around 20% are singletons. The clonotype comes from a female donor with breast cancer. Some clones in this sample may be carry-over from other donors' samples. The material sequenced was axillary lymph node tissue. The chain links TRBV24-1 to TRBJ1-2; 10 nucleotides match TRBD1. In nucleotides, the CDR3 is TGTGCCACCAGTGGGATCGGGACAGGGGACCATGGCTACACCTTC. Protein sequence: CATSGIGTGDHGYTF.